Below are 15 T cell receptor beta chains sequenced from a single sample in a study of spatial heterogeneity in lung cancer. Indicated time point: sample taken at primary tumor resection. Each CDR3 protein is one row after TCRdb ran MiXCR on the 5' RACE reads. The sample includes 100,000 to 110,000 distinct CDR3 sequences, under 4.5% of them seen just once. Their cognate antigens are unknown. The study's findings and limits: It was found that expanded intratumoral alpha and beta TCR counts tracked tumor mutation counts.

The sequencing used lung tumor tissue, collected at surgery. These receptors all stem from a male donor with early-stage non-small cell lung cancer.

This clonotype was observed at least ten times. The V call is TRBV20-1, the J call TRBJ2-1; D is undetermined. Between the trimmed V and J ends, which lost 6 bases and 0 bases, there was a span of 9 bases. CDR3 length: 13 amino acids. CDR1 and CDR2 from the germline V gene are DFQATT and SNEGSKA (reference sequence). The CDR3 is CSAKPSSYNEQFF. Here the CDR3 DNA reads TGCAGTGCCAAGCCTAGCTCCTACAATGAGCAGTTCTTC.

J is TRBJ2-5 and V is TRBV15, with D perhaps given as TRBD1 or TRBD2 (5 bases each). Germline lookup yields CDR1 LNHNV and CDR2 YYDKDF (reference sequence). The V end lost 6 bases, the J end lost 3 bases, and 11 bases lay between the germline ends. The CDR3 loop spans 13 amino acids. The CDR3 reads CATSPGRKETQYF. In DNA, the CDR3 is TGTGCCACCAGTCCGGGGCGGAAAGAGACCCAGTACTTC. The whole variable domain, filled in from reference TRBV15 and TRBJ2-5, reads DAMVIQNPRYQVTQFGKPVTLSCSQTLNHNVMYWYQQKSSQAPKLLFHYYDKDFNNEADTPDNFQSRRPNTSFCFLDIRSPGLGDTAMYLCATSPGRKETQYFGPGTRLLVL.

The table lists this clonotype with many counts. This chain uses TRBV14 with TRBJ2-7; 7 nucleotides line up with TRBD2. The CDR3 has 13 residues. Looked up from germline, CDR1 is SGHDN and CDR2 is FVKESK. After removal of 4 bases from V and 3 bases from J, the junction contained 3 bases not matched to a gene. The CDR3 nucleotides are TGTGCCAGCAGCCCGGCGGGAGTCTACGAGCAGTACTTC. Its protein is CASSPAGVYEQYF.

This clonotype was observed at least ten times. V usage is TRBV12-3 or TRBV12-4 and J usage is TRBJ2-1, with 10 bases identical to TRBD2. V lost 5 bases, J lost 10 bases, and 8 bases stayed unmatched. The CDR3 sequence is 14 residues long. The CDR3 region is CASSPAGGPGEQFF. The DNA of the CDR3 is TGTGCCAGCAGTCCAGCGGGAGGGCCGGGAGAGCAGTTCTTC.

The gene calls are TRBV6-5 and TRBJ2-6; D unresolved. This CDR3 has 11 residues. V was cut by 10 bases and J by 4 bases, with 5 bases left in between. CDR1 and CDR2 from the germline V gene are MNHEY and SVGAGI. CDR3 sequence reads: CATRGANVLTF. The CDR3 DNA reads TGTGCCACCCGGGGGGCCAACGTCCTGACTTTC.

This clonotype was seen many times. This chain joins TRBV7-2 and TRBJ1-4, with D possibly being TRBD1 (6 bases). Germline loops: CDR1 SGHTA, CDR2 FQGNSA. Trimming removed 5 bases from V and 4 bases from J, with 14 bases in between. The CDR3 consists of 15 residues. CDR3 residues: CASSLNRALNEKLFF. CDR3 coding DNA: TGTGCCAGCAGCCTCAACAGGGCCCTTAATGAAAAACTGTTTTTT.

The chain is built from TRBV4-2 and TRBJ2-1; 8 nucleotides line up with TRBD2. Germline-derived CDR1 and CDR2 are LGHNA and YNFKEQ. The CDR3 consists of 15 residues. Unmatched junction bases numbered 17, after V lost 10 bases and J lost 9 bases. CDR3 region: CATGGASGIPPEQFF. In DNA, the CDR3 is TGTGCCACGGGGGGGGCGAGCGGTATCCCCCCTGAGCAGTTCTTC.

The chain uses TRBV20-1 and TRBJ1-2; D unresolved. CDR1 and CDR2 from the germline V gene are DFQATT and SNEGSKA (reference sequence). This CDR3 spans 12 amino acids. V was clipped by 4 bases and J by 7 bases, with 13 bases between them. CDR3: CSATRGFGGYTF. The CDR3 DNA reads TGCAGTGCTACCCGAGGCTTTGGTGGCTACACCTTC.

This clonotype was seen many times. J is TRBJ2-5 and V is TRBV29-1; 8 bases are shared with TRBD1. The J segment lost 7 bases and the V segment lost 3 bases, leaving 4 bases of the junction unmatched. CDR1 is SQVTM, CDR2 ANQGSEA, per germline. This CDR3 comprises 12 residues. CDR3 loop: CSVDVGQGTQYF. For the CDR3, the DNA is TGCAGCGTTGATGTCGGACAGGGGACCCAGTACTTC.

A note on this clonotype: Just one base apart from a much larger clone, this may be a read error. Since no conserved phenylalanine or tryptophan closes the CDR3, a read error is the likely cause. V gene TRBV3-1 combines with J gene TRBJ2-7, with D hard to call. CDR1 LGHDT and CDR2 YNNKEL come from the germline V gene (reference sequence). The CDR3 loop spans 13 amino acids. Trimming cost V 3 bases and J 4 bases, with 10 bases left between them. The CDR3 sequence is CASSQWEKYEQYY. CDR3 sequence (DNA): TGTGCCAGCAGCCAGTGGGAAAAATACGAGCAGTACTAC.

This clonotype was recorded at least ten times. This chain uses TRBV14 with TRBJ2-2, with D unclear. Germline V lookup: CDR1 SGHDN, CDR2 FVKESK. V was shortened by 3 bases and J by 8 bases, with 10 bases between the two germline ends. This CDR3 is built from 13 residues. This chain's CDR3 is CASSHTLSGELFF. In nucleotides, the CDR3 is TGTGCCAGCAGCCATACGCTATCAGGGGAGCTGTTTTTT.

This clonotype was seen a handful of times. In nucleotides, the CDR3 is TGTGCCAGCAGCCCCGCGGGACCGTACAATGAGCAGTTCTTC. It yields the protein CASSPAGPYNEQFF. This chain uses TRBV11-2 with TRBJ2-1; possible D gene TRBD2, 6 bases. Germline assignment: CDR1 SGHAT and CDR2 FQNNGV. The CDR3 length is 14 residues. Trimming left V 5 bases short and J 4 bases short, with 12 bases between.

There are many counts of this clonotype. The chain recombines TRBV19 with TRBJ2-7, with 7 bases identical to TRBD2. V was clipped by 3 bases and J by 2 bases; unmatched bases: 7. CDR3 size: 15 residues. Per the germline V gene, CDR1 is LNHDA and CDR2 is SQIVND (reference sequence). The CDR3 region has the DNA TGTGCCAGTAGTATCACGGCGGGAGTCGCCTACGAGCAGTACTTC. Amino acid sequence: CASSITAGVAYEQYF.

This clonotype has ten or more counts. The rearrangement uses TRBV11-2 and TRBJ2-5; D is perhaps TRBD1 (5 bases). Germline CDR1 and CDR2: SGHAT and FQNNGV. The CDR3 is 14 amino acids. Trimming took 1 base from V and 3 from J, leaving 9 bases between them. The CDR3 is CASSLVGREETQYF. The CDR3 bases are TGTGCCAGCAGCTTAGTTGGCAGGGAAGAGACCCAGTACTTC.

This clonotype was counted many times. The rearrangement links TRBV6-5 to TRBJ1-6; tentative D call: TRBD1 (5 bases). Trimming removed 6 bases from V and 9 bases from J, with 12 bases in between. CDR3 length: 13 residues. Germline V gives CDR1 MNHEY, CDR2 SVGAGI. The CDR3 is CASRLDTASPLHF. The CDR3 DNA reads TGTGCCAGCAGATTGGACACCGCTTCACCCCTCCACTTT.